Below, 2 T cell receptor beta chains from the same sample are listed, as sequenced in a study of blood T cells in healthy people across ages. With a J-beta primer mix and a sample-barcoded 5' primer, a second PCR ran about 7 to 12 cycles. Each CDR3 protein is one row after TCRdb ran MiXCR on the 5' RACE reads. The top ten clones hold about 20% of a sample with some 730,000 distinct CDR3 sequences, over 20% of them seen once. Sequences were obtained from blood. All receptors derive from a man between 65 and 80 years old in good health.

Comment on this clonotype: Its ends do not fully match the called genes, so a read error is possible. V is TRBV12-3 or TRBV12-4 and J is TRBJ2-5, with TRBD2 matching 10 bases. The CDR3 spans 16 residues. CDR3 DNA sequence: TGTGCCAGCAGTGCAATAATAGCGGGGGGACAAGAGGCCCAGTACTTC. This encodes CASSAIIAGGQEAQYF.

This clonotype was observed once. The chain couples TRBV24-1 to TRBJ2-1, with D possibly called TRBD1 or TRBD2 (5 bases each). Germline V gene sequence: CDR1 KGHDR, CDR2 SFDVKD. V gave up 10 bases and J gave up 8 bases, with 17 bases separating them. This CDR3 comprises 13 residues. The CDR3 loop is CATTGHAGDEQFF. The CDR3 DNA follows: TGTGCCACTACCGGACATGCGGGTGATGAGCAGTTCTTC.